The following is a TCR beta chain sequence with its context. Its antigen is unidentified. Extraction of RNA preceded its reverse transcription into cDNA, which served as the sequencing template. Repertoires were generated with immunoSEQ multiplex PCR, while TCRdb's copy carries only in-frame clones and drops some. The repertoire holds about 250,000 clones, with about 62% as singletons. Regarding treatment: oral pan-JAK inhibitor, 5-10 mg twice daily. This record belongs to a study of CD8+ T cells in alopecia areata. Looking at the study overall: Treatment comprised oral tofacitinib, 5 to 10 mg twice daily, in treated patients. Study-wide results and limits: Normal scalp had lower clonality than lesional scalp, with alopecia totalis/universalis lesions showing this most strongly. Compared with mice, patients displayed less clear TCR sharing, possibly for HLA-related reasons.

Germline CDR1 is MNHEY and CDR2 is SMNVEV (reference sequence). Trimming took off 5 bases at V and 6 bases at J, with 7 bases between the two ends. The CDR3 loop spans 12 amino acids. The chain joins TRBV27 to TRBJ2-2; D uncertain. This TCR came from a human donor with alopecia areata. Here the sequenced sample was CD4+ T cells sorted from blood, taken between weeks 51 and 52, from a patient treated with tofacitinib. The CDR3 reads CASSHSSGELFF. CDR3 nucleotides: TGTGCCAGCAGTCACTCCTCCGGGGAGCTGTTTTTT.